A single sample is the source of the 27 T cell receptor beta chains below, sequenced in a study of blood T cell repertoires in COVID-19. Clones were sequenced by immunoSEQ multiplex PCR, and TCRdb holds only the in-frame ones, with some missing. Seen here are fewer than 350,000 clones, around 90% observed once, and the top ten hold about 1.8%. The material sequenced was PBMCs or T cells enriched from blood (not recorded which). The receptors were sampled from a young woman with acute COVID-19.

V usage is TRBV3-1 (or the pseudogene TRBV3-2) and J usage is TRBJ2-5; maybe TRBD1 (6 bases). Germline V gene lookup returns CDR1 LGHDT and CDR2 YNNKEL (reference sequence). Trimming pared 1 base from V and 5 bases from J, leaving 26 bases between. CDR3 length equals 19 residues. The CDR3 sequence is CASSQGVFRVRGYSETQYF. In DNA, the CDR3 is TGTGCCAGCAGCCAAGGGGTTTTCCGGGTTAGGGGGTATTCGGAGACCCAGTACTTC.

This chain uses TRBV10-2 with TRBJ2-7; D is perhaps TRBD2 (5 bases). The CDR3 length is 13 residues. Looked up from germline, CDR1 is WSHSY and CDR2 is SAAADI. Trimming pared 4 bases from V and 4 bases from J, leaving 11 bases between. Here the CDR3 DNA reads TGCGCCAGCAGTGGGGCTAGCTGGTACGAGCAGTACTTC. Amino acids: CASSGASWYEQYF.

V usage is TRBV5-1 and J usage is TRBJ1-2, with TRBD1 matching over 11 bases. Germline lookup yields CDR1 SGHRS and CDR2 YFSETQ. The CDR3 has 14 residues. V lost 4 bases, J lost 8 bases, and 7 bases stayed unmatched. CDR3 residues: CASSLDRGRQGYTF. In nucleotides, the CDR3 is TGCGCCAGCAGCCTGGACAGGGGGCGCCAGGGCTACACCTTC.

For this clone: One junction end does not reproduce the germline sequence, and a read error may be involved. The DNA for the CDR3 is TGTGCCAGCAGACAAGGACAGCGCGAACTGAACACTGAAGCTTTCTTT. It specifies CASRQGQRELNTEAFF. This sequence joins TRBV3-1 (or the pseudogene TRBV3-2) and TRBJ1-1, with D possibly TRBD1 on 6 matching bases. CDR1 is LGHDT and CDR2 is YNNKEL in the germline V gene (reference sequence). The CDR3 is made up of 16 amino acids.

The V gene is TRBV24-1, the J gene TRBJ2-1; TRBD1 matches at 12 bases. The CDR3 has 22 residues. Germline values: CDR1 KGHDR, CDR2 SFDVKD. V lost 3 bases and J lost 0; bases outside the gene matches: 17. The CDR3 DNA is TGTGCCACCAGTGATAGGAAGACCGGGACAGGGGGCCCTTCGAGCTCCTACAATGAGCAGTTCTTC. This codes for CATSDRKTGTGGPSSSYNEQFF.

J is TRBJ1-5 and V is TRBV30; D is ambiguous. CDR3 length: 14 residues. Germline V CDR1 and CDR2: GTSNPN, SVGIG (reference sequence). With 3 bases removed from V and 1 base from J, the gap between germline ends came to 10 bases. CDR3 amino acids: CAWSGRVSNQPQHF. CDR3 in DNA: TGTGCCTGGAGCGGTCGCGTCAGCAATCAGCCCCAGCATTTT.

The V call is TRBV4-2, the J call TRBJ2-7, with TRBD1 matching 8 bases. V lost 0 bases and J lost 0; bases outside the gene matches: 7. The CDR3 runs 17 residues. Germline CDR1 and CDR2: LGHNA and YNFKEQ. The CDR3 protein is CASSQDLRGTGSYEQYF. CDR3 DNA: TGTGCCAGCAGCCAAGATCTTAGGGGGACAGGCTCCTACGAGCAGTACTTC.

In this sample, this clone turned up once. This chain links TRBV6-2 or TRBV6-3 with TRBJ2-4, with TRBD1 matching 10 bases. CDR3 length: 19 residues. In germline, CDR1 is MNHEY, CDR2 SVGEGT. V lost 5 bases and J lost 0; bases outside the gene matches: 13. The CDR3 here is CASSNDRGLFILAKNIQYF. CDR3 in DNA: TGTGCCAGCAGTAATGACAGGGGGCTCTTTATTCTAGCCAAAAACATTCAGTACTTC.

V is TRBV30 and J is TRBJ2-7; D might be TRBD1 (6 bases). The CDR3 sequence is 14 residues long. V dropped 0 bases and J dropped 3 bases, with 12 bases sitting between them. The germline V gene has CDR1 GTSNPN and CDR2 SVGIG (reference sequence). The CDR3 DNA is TGTGCCTGGAGTGTGGGACAAGCTCACTACGAGCAGTACTTC. As protein: CAWSVGQAHYEQYF.

CDR3 nucleotides: TGTGCCAGCAGCCCCGGACTAGCGGGAGGGCCGAACAATGAGCAGTTCTTC. Protein: CASSPGLAGGPNNEQFF. The chain recombines TRBV5-8 with TRBJ2-1; 15 bases agree with TRBD2. Losses at the gene ends were 4 bases for V and 5 bases for J; bases not matched to a gene: 7. Looked up from germline, CDR1 is SGHTS and CDR2 is YDEGEE. This CDR3 region has 17 residues.

To note about this clone: A junction boundary mismatches the germline segment, possibly from a read error. This chain joins TRBV6-1 and TRBJ1-4; a possible D gene is TRBD1 (5 bases). Germline V gene data show CDR1 as MNHNS and CDR2 as SASEGT. The CDR3 sequence is 16 residues long. The DNA for the CDR3 is TGTGCCAGCAGCGAAGTAAGTCGCGGGGCCAATGAAAAACTGTTTTTT. Translated, it gives CASSEVSRGANEKLFF.

This rearrangement joins TRBV2 to TRBJ2-7, with D perhaps matching TRBD1 (6 bases). Germline V gene sequence: CDR1 SNHLY, CDR2 FYNNEI. V lost 5 bases and J 2 bases, leaving 13 bases between the germline ends. This CDR3 is built from 14 residues. Here the CDR3 reads CASSTDRHTYEQYF. Here the CDR3 DNA reads TGTGCCAGCAGTACCGACAGGCACACCTACGAGCAGTACTTC. Full variable domain (remainder filled in from reference TRBV2 and TRBJ2-7): EPEVTQTPSHQVTQMGQEVILRCVPISNHLYFYWYRQILGQKVEFLVSFYNNEISEKSEIFDDQFSVERPDGSNFTLKIRSTKLEDSAMYFCASSTDRHTYEQYFGPGTRLTVT.

The rearrangement uses TRBV13 and TRBJ2-3; 8 nucleotides align to TRBD2. The CDR3 loop spans 17 amino acids. V shed 3 bases and J 5 bases; nucleotides not matched to a gene: 13. Germline V gene lookup returns CDR1 PRHDT and CDR2 FYEKMQ (reference sequence). CDR3 loop: CASSLNTGRVWGDTQYF. The CDR3 DNA is TGTGCCAGCAGCTTGAATACCGGGAGGGTCTGGGGAGATACGCAGTATTTT.

The V gene is TRBV25-1, the J gene TRBJ1-2; D unclear. Germline V gene data show CDR1 as MGHDK and CDR2 as SYGVNS. The CDR3 length is 12 residues. Trimming shortened V by 2 bases and J by 6 bases, and 7 bases separated the two germline ends. Here the CDR3 reads CASSEGGNGYTF. The CDR3 region has the DNA TGTGCCAGCAGTGAAGGAGGGAATGGCTACACCTTC.

This rearrangement joins TRBV18 to TRBJ1-3; no clear D gene. Germline V gene data show CDR1 as KGHSH and CDR2 as LQKENI. This CDR3 region has 17 residues. Deletions cut 6 bases from V and 0 bases from J, with 18 bases between. The CDR3 sequence: CASSPRVSTSSGNTIYF. In nucleotides, the CDR3 is TGTGCCAGCTCCCCGCGGGTCTCAACCAGCTCTGGAAACACCATATATTTT.

This clone is a singleton in its sample. V gene TRBV7-2 combines with J gene TRBJ2-3, with D hard to call. The germline CDR1 and CDR2 sequences are SGHTA and FQGNSA. The CDR3 has 14 residues. V lost 1 base and J lost 0, with 5 bases in between. For the CDR3, the DNA is TGTGCCAGCAGCTTAGGGCCGAGCACAGATACGCAGTATTTT. This sequence encodes CASSLGPSTDTQYF.

The chain uses TRBV28 and TRBJ2-1; D is ambiguous. The CDR3 extends over 15 amino acids. Trimming took off 3 bases at V and 1 base at J, with 10 bases between the two ends. Looked up from germline, CDR1 is MDHEN and CDR2 is SYDVKM. CDR3 protein: CASSLSLISYNEQFF. The CDR3 DNA reads as TGTGCCAGCAGTTTGTCACTCATTTCCTACAATGAGCAGTTCTTC.

This clone was found once. V gene TRBV2 combines with J gene TRBJ2-1; 9 nucleotides match TRBD2. The CDR3 contains 15 residues. After removal of 5 bases from V and 2 bases from J, the junction contained 4 bases not matched to a gene. Germline CDR1 SNHLY, CDR2 FYNNEI. The CDR3 loop is CASSRTSETYNEQFF. The CDR3 DNA follows: TGTGCCAGCAGTCGGACTAGCGAAACCTACAATGAGCAGTTCTTC.

J is TRBJ2-5 and V is TRBV3-1 (or the pseudogene TRBV3-2); D is perhaps TRBD2 (6 bases). V was trimmed by 2 bases and J by 2 bases, leaving 21 bases between them. The CDR3 loop spans 18 amino acids. The germline V gene encodes CDR1 LGHDT and CDR2 YNNKEL (reference sequence). DNA of the CDR3: TGTGCCAGCAGCCAAATGGGGACTCCCTTAGGGGTACAAGAGACCCAGTACTTC. Translated, it gives CASSQMGTPLGVQETQYF.

Comment on this clone: The same CDR3 arises from other DNA sequences in this sample as well. The rearrangement joins TRBV3-1 (or the pseudogene TRBV3-2) to TRBJ1-2, with 7 bases aligning to TRBD1. V dropped 5 bases and J dropped 6; count of bases not matched to a gene: 3. The CDR3 is 12 amino acids. From germline, CDR1 is LGHDT and CDR2 YNNKEL (reference sequence). CDR3 sequence (DNA): TGTGCCAGCAGCTTAGGGGGCGATGGCTACACCTTC. Encoded protein: CASSLGGDGYTF.

The chain combines TRBV5-1 with TRBJ2-7; no firm D call. The CDR3 has 14 residues. With 2 bases removed from V and 3 bases from J, the gap between germline ends came to 12 bases. Germline V gene sequence: CDR1 SGHRS, CDR2 YFSETQ. The CDR3 reads CASSLDAAVYEQYF. The DNA of the CDR3 is TGCGCCAGCAGCTTAGATGCGGCAGTCTACGAGCAGTACTTC.

The chain carries TRBV27 and TRBJ2-1, with 14 nucleotides matching TRBD2. Unmatched junction bases numbered 6, after V lost 10 bases and J lost 1 base. The germline gives CDR1 MNHEY, CDR2 SMNVEV (reference sequence). CDR3 size: 16 residues. CDR3 residues: CATGTSGRGSYNEQFF. The DNA for the CDR3 is TGTGCCACCGGGACTAGCGGGAGAGGATCCTACAATGAGCAGTTCTTC.

V usage is TRBV4-1 and J usage is TRBJ2-3, with D possibly being TRBD2 (5 bases). The CDR3 is made up of 15 amino acids. The V and J ends lost 3 bases and 4 bases respectively, with 14 bases between them. Germline lookup yields CDR1 MGHRA and CDR2 YSYEKL. The CDR3 loop reads CASSQVGATADTQYF. In nucleotides, the CDR3 is TGCGCCAGCAGCCAGGTGGGAGCTACCGCAGATACGCAGTATTTT.

The chain uses TRBV5-6 and TRBJ2-3; 9 bases align to TRBD2. CDR1 and CDR2 (germline): SGHDT, YYEEEE. The CDR3 is 16 residues long. The V and J ends lost 0 bases and 6 bases, in that order; junction bases with no gene match: 8. Written as DNA, the CDR3 is TGTGCCAGCAGCTTGGCGCTAGCGGGGAGGAGGGATACGCAGTATTTT. Protein product: CASSLALAGRRDTQYF.

The rearrangement uses TRBV7-2 and TRBJ2-3; 10 positions match TRBD2. The J segment lost 1 base and the V segment lost 5 bases, leaving 6 bases of the junction unmatched. Germline assignment: CDR1 SGHTA and CDR2 FQGNSA. The CDR3 is 16 amino acids. For the CDR3, the DNA is TGTGCCAGCAGCCCTCGGCTAGCGGGGGGCACAGATACGCAGTATTTT. It yields the protein CASSPRLAGGTDTQYF.

This chain uses TRBV6-5 with TRBJ1-6; D might be TRBD1 (6 bases). There are 16 residues in the CDR3. The germline gives CDR1 MNHEY, CDR2 SVGAGI. Between the trimmed V and J ends, which lost 0 bases and 8 bases, there was a span of 14 bases. CDR3 sequence reads: CASSYSYQGMDSPLHF. In nucleotides, the CDR3 is TGTGCCAGCAGTTACTCATATCAGGGGATGGATTCACCCCTCCACTTT.

The sample holds one count of this clone. The DNA of the CDR3 is TGCGCCAGCAGCCGGACAGGGATAAATGACGGGGAGCTGTTTTTT. It codes for CASSRTGINDGELFF. V is TRBV4-1 and J is TRBJ2-2, with TRBD1 matching 8 bases. Germline CDR1 is MGHRA and CDR2 is YSYEKL. There are 15 residues in the CDR3. The ends lost 4 bases at V and 7 bases at J; junction bases unmatched: 8.